This TCR beta chain was found in a study of CD8 T cells in ankylosing spondylitis. General study results and limits: About 8 highly homologous variants made up a TCR beta motif, and this motif appeared characteristic of ankylosing spondylitis blood. Earlier studies detected some motif variants in reactive arthritis synovial fluid and blood. Clones tied to disease were said to be significantly enriched in matched ankylosing spondylitis synovial fluid.

In TCRdb, the 5' RACE reads were re-called with MiXCR into one record per CDR3 protein. The profile covers about 800,000 distinct CDR3 sequences, with roughly 12% appearing a single time and approximately 0.51% taken by the ten largest. The germline CDR1 and CDR2 sequences are SGHRS and YFSETQ. The CDR3 extends over 18 amino acids. V shed 1 base, J shed 3 bases, and the junction held 12 bases outside the gene matches. This clonotype showed up many times. What it binds is not known. The sequenced sample consisted of blood, either unsorted or a sorted T cell fraction (not recorded which). The sequence derives from a male donor with ankylosing spondylitis. J is TRBJ2-5 and V is TRBV5-1, with TRBD2 matching over 10 bases. CDR3 in DNA: TGCGCCAGCAGCTTGCGTGGACTAGCGGATGAGTTCGAAGAGACCCAGTACTTC. It is translated as CASSLRGLADEFEETQYF. Based on the CDR3 plus reference TRBV5-1 and TRBJ2-5, the full variable domain is KAGVTQTPRYLIKTRGQQVTLSCSPISGHRSVSWYQQTPGQGLQFLFEYFSETQRNKGNFPGRFSGRQFSNSRSEMNVSTLELGDSALYLCASSLRGLADEFEETQYFGPGTRLLVL.